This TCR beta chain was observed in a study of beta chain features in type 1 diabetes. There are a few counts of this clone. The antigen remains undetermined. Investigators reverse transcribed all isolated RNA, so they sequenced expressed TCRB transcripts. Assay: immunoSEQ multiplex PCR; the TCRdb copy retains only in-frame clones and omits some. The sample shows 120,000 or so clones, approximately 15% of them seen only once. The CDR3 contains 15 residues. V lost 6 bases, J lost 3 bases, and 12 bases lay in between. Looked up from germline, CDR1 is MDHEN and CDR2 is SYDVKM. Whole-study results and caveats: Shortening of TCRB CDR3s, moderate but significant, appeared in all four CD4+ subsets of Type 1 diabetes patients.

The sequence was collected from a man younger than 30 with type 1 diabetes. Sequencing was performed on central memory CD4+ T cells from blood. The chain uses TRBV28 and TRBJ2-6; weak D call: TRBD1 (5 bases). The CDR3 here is CASRRRALGANVLTF. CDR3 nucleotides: TGTGCCAGCAGACGCAGGGCACTTGGGGCCAACGTCCTGACTTTC. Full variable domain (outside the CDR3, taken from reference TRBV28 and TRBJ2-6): DVKVTQSSRYLVKRTGEKVFLECVQDMDHENMFWYRQDPGLGLRLIYFSYDVKMKEKGDIPEGYSVSREKKERFSLILESASTNQTSMYLCASRRRALGANVLTFGAGSRLTVL.